The present TCR beta chain was sequenced within a study of T cell changes during pregnancy in multiple sclerosis (dated by TCRdb to about 2019). Some background on the complete study: The study examined how the T cell repertoire changed over the course of pregnancy in women with multiple sclerosis.

Library creation used the immunoSEQ multiplex PCR assay. As stored in TCRdb, this immuneACCESS dataset retains in-frame rearrangements with V and J assigned. A fraction of the clones does not appear; measured against another copy, unresolved V genes explain less than half of the discrepancy, and the remainder lacks a known reason. In this sample the table shows tens of thousands of clones, over 80% of which occur a single time. The ten largest clonotypes hold roughly 3% of the sample. After removal of 4 bases from V and 3 bases from J, the junction retains 6 bases not matched to a gene. From the cysteine up to the phenylalanine, the CDR3 has a length of 18 residues. Of all the DNA, just the CDR3 is kept, 54 bases in frame from base 1. Taken from the germline V gene, the CDR1 and CDR2 loops are SGHTA and FQGTGA. As regards this clone: There is no known antigen for this receptor. Nothing much larger sits one base from this clone, and base qualities are not available.

The clonotype was recovered from a female donor in good health, enrolled as a control in a pregnancy study. The material was peripheral blood, obtained in the second trimester of pregnancy. Recombination joined TRBV7-3 with TRBJ2-1; TRBD2 aligns with 16 central bases. The sequenced DNA is TGTGCCAGCAGCTCTCGCGGGACTAGCGGGGGGGGCTACAATGAGCAGTTCTTC. This codes for CASSSRGTSGGGYNEQFF.